Listed below are T cell receptor beta chains from one sample, sequenced in a study of blood T cell repertoires in COVID-19. Libraries were prepared by immunoSEQ multiplex PCR; TCRdb keeps only in-frame clonotypes and omits some of them. This sample yields roughly 83,000 clones, of which about 83% are seen a single time; approximately 8.1% belongs to the top ten. Sample: peripheral blood. The source of these receptors is a man in his fifties or sixties with active COVID-19. Each CDR3 is given with its conserved first and last residue. The order of the fields is D gene, J gene, clone size, V gene, CDR3 DNA, CDR3 protein. D genes are given only for firm matches. The size of a clone is reported for some rows only, either as once, few or many, or as a class for expanded clones.

. | TRBJ2-7 | . | TRBV5-1 | TGCGCCAGCAGTTCAGGGAGGTCGCCTCGCGAGCAGTACTTC | CASSSGRSPREQYF
. | TRBJ1-3 | . | TRBV5-1 | TGCGCCAGCAGCTTGTTAACAGGGAGCTCTGGAAACACCATATATTTT | CASSLLTGSSGNTIYF
TRBD1 | TRBJ1-6 | . | TRBV9 | TGTGCCAGCAGCGTAGGGGACAGCTCCTATAATTCACCCCTCCACTTT | CASSVGDSSYNSPLHF
. | TRBJ2-2 | . | TRBV27 | TGTGCCAGCAGGCCCCTGAGCAACACCGGGGAGCTGTTTTTT | CASRPLSNTGELFF
TRBD2 | TRBJ2-2 | . | TRBV4-3 | TGCGCCAGCAGCCAAGATGTGGGCGGGGGGAACACCGGGGAGCTGTTTTTT | CASSQDVGGGNTGELFF
TRBD1 | TRBJ2-3 | . | TRBV27 | TGTGCCAGCAGTTTTCCCGGGACAGAGAAGAATTTT | CASSFPGTEKNF
. | TRBJ2-1 | . | TRBV18 | TGTGCCAGCTCACCCCTATGGTTGGGACAGCGGGGGAATGAGCAGTTCTTC | CASSPLWLGQRGNEQFF
. | TRBJ2-7 | . | TRBV28 | TGTGCCAGCAGTCCCCAACGGGAGCCTCCCTACGAGCAGTACTTC | CASSPQREPPYEQYF
. | TRBJ1-5 | . | TRBV27 | TGTGCCAGCAGTTTAAAGGGTCGGGACATCGGATTGAATCAGCCCCAGCATTTT | CASSLKGRDIGLNQPQHF
. | TRBJ1-5 | once | TRBV30 | TGTGCCTGGAGTGAAAACTTCGAGCAGCCCCAGCATTTT | CAWSENFEQPQHF
. | TRBJ2-7 | . | TRBV5-1 | TGCGCCAGCAGCTTGGCGGCAGCGGTTTACGAGCAGTACTTC | CASSLAAAVYEQYF
TRBD2 | TRBJ2-7 | . | TRBV7-6 | TGTGCCAGCAGCTTAGCAGCTAGCGGGGCTTACGAGCAGTACTTC | CASSLAASGAYEQYF
TRBD1 | TRBJ1-5 | . | TRBV6-5 | TGTGCCAGCAGGACTGACAGGGGAGGCAATCAGCCCCAGCATTTT | CASRTDRGGNQPQHF
TRBD1 | TRBJ2-7 | many | TRBV7-2 | TGTGCCAGCCGCCGGGACAGCCTATCCTACGAGCAGTACTTC | CASRRDSLSYEQYF
. | TRBJ2-7 | . | TRBV7-2 | TGTGCCAGCAGCCCCTCTACCTACGAGCAGTACTTC | CASSPSTYEQYF
. | TRBJ2-1 | once | TRBV27 | TGTGCCAGCAGTTACAGGGTAGGGGGCAATGAGCAGTTCTTC | CASSYRVGGNEQFF
TRBD1 | TRBJ1-6 | . | TRBV19 | TGTGCCAGTAGCCTACTACAGGGGGACGGTTCACCCCTCCACTTT | CASSLLQGDGSPLHF
TRBD1 | TRBJ2-1 | . | TRBV4-2 | TGTGCCAGCAGCCAAGACCTAACAGGGGGCTTCTACAATGAGCAGTTCTTC | CASSQDLTGGFYNEQFF